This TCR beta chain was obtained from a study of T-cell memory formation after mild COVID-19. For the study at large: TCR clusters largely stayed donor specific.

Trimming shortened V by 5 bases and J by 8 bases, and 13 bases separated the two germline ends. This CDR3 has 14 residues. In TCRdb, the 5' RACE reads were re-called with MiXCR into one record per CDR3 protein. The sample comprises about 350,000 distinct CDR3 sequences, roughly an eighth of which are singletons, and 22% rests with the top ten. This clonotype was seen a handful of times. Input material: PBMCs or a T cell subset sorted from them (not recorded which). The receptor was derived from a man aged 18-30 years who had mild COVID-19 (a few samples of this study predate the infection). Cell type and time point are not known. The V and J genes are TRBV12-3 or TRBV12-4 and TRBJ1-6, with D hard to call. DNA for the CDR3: TGTGCCAGCAGTCCCGGGTGGAAGGATTCACCCCTCCACTTT. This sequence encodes CASSPGWKDSPLHF.